This T cell receptor (beta chain) is from a study of T cells in Graves' hyperthyroidism and ophthalmopathy. Study conclusions and caveats: From stable hyperthyroidism, ophthalmopathy was set apart by a 13 V-J model. Onset of ophthalmopathy came a median around 7.1 months after the model predicted it. The blood repertoire included most of the expanded thyroid clonotypes above 0.001.

The source material, RNA transcripts, was used to amplify TCR beta CDR3 regions. Initially, a first-round RT-PCR of the TCR CDR3 employed the HTBI primer set. TCRdb called the multiplex PCR reads again in MiXCR, with one record for every CDR3 protein. Of around 530,000 distinct CDR3 sequences in the sample, roughly 15% were seen once. Unmatched junction bases numbered 12, after V lost 7 bases and J lost 4 bases. CDR1 and CDR2 from the germline V gene are SNHLY and FYNNEI. This CDR3 is built from 16 residues. This clonotype was observed many times. Its antigen is unidentified. Together with thyroid ultrasound, orbital computed tomography, serum thyroxine and TRAb, clinical symptoms were used for diagnoses.

This clonotype was sampled from a young woman with Graves' ophthalmopathy. The V call is TRBV2, the J call TRBJ2-3; 9 bases line up with TRBD2. The sample taken for sequencing was blood. CDR3 residues: CASIGLRSSGADTQYF. The CDR3 DNA reads TGTGCCAGCATTGGTTTGCGCTCTAGCGGGGCAGATACGCAGTATTTT.